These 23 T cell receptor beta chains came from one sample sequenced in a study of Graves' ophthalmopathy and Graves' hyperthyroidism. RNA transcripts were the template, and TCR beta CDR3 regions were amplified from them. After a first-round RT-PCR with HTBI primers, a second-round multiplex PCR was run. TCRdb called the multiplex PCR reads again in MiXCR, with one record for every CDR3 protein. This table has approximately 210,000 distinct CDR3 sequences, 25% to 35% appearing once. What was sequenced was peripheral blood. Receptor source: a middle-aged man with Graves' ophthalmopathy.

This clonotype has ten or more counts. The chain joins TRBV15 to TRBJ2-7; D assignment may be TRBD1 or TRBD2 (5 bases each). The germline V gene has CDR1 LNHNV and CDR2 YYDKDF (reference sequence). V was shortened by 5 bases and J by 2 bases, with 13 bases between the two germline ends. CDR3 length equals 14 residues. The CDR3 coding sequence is TGTGCCACCAGCGGACCGGGACGGCCCTACGAGCAGTACTTC. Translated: CATSGPGRPYEQYF.

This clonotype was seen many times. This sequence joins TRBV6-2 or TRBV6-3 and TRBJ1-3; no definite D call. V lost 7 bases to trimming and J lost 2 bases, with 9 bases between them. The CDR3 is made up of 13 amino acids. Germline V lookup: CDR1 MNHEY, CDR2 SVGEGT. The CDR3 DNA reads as TGTGCCAGCATCGAGAGACCTGGAAACACCATATATTTT. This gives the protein CASIERPGNTIYF.

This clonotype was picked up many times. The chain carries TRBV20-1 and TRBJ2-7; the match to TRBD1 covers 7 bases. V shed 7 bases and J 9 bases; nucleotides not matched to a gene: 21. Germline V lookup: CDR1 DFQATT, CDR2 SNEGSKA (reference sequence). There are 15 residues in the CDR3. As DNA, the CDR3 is TGCAGTGTCCCCCCCGCGTCGGGACAGACCCTATGGCAGTACTTC. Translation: CSVPPASGQTLWQYF.

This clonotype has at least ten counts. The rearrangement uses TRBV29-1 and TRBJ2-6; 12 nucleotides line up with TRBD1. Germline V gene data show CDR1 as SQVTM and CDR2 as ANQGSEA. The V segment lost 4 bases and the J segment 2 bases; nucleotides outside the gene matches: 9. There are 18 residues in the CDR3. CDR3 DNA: TGCAGCGTTGCTCCCGGGACAGGGGGCCATACTGGGGCCAACGTCCTGACTTTC. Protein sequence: CSVAPGTGGHTGANVLTF.

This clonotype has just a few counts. CDR3 sequence reads: CASSPTANLPTQYF. For the CDR3, the DNA is TGTGCCAGCAGCCCAACCGCTAACCTCCCGACCCAGTACTTC. V usage is TRBV7-2 and J usage is TRBJ2-5; D remains unclear. Trimming stripped 5 bases from V and 7 bases from J, with 17 bases between. Germline loops: CDR1 SGHTA, CDR2 FQGNSA. The CDR3 has 14 amino acids.

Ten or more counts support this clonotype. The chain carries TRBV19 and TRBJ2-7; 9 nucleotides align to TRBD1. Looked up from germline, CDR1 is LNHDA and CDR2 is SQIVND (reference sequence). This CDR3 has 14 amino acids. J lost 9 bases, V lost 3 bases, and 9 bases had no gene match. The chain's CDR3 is CASSIPGTGRRQYF. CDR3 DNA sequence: TGTGCCAGTAGTATCCCCGGGACAGGGCGAAGGCAGTACTTC.

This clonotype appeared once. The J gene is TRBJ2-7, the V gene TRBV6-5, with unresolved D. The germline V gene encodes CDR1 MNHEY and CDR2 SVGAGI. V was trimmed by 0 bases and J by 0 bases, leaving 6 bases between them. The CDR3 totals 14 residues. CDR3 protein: CASSYSTASYEQYF. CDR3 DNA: TGTGCCAGCAGTTACTCGACGGCCTCCTACGAGCAGTACTTC.

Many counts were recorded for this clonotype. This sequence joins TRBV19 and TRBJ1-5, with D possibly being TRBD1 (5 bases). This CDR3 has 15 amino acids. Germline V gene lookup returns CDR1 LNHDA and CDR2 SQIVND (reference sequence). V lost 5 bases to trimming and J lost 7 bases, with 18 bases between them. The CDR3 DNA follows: TGTGCCAGTAGTGTCCGGGCAGGGTGGGAACAGCCCCAGCATTTT. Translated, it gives CASSVRAGWEQPQHF.

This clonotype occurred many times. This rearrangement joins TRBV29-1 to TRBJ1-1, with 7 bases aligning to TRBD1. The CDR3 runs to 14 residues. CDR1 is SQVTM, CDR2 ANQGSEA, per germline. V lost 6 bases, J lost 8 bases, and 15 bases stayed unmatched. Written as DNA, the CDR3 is TGCAGCGTGGGTCAGGGGGGCGCGGAGTTAGAAGCTTTCTTT. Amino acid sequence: CSVGQGGAELEAFF.

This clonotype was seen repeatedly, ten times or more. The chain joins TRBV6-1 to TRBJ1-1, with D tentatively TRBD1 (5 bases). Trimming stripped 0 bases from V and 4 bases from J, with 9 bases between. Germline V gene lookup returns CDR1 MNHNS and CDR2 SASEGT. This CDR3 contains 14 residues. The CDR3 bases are TGTGCCAGCAGTGAAGCGGGGCGGGCCACTGAAGCTTTCTTT. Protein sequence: CASSEAGRATEAFF.

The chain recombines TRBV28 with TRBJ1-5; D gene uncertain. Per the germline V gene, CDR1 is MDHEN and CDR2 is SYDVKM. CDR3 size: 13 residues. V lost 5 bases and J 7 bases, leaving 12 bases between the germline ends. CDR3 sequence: CASSPNPRQPQHF. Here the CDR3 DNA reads TGTGCCAGCAGTCCTAACCCCAGACAGCCCCAGCATTTT. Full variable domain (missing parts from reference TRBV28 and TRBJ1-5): DVKVTQSSRYLVKRTGEKVFLECVQDMDHENMFWYRQDPGLGLRLIYFSYDVKMKEKGDIPEGYSVSREKKERFSLILESASTNQTSMYLCASSPNPRQPQHFGDGTRLSIL.

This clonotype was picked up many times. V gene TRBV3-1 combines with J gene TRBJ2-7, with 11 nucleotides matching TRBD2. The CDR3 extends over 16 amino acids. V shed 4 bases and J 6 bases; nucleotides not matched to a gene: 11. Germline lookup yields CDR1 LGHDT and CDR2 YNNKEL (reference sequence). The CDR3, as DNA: TGTGCCAGCAGCCTCAACCTAGGGGGACTAGCGGCCGAGCAGTACTTC. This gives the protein CASSLNLGGLAAEQYF.

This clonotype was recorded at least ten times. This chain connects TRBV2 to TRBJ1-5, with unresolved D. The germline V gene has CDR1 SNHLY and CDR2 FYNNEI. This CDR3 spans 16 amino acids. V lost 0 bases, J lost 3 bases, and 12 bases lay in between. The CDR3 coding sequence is TGTGCCAGCAGTGAAGCGTTTGGACGGGACAATCAGCCCCAGCATTTT. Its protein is CASSEAFGRDNQPQHF.

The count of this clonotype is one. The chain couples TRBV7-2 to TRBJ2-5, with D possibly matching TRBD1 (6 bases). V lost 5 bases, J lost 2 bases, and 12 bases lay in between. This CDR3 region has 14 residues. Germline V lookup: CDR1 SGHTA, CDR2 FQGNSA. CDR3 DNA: TGTGCCAGCAGCCCGGGACATTTACAAGAGACCCAGTACTTC. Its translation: CASSPGHLQETQYF. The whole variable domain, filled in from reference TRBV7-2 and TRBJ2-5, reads GAGVSQSPSNKVTEKGKDVELRCDPISGHTALYWYRQSLGQGLEFLIYFQGNSAPDKSGLPSDRFSAERTGGSVSTLTIQRTQQEDSAVYLCASSPGHLQETQYFGPGTRLLVL.

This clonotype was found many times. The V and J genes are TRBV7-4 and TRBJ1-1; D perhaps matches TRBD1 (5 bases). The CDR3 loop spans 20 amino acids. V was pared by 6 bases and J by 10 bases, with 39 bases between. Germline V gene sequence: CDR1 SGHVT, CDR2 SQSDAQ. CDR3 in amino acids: CASRWVEDITSTEVEVGAFF. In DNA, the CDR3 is TGTGCCAGCAGGTGGGTGGAGGACATAACAAGCACTGAGGTGGAAGTGGGAGCTTTCTTT. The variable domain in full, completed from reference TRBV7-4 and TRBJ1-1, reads GAGVSQSPRYKVAKRGRDVALRCDSISGHVTLYWYRQTLGQGSEVLTYSQSDAQRDKSGRPSGRFSAERPERSVSTLKIQRTEQGDSAVYLCASRWVEDITSTEVEVGAFFGQGTRLTVV.

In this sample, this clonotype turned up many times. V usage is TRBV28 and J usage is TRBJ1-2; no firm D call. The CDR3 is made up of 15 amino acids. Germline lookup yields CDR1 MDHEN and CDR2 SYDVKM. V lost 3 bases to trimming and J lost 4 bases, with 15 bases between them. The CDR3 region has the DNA TGTGCCAGCAGTTTCGGGCCGTCCGGCGCCTATGGCTACACCTTC. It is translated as CASSFGPSGAYGYTF.

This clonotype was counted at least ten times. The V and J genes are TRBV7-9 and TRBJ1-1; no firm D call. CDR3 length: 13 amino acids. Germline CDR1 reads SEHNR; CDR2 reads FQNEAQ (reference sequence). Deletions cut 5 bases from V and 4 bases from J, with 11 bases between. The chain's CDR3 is CASSQYMSTEAFF. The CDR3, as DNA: TGTGCCAGCAGCCAATACATGAGCACTGAAGCTTTCTTT.

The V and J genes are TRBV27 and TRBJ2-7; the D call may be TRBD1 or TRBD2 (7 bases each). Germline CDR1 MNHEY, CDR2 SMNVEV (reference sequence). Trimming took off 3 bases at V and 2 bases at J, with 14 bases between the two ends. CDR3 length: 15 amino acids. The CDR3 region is CASSLNRGGTYEQYF. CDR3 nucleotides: TGTGCCAGCAGTTTGAACAGGGGAGGGACCTACGAGCAGTACTTC.

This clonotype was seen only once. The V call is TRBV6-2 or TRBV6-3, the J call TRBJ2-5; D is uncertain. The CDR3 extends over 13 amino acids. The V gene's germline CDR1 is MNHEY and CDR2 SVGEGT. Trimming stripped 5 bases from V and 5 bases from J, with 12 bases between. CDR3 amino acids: CASSQQRSETQYF. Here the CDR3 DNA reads TGTGCCAGCAGTCAACAGAGGTCGGAGACCCAGTACTTC.

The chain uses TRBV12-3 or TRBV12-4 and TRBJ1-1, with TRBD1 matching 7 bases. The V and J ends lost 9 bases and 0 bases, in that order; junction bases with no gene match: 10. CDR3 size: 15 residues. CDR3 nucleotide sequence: TGTGCCAGTACCCACAGGGGATCAGTGAACACTGAAGCTTTCTTT. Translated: CASTHRGSVNTEAFF.

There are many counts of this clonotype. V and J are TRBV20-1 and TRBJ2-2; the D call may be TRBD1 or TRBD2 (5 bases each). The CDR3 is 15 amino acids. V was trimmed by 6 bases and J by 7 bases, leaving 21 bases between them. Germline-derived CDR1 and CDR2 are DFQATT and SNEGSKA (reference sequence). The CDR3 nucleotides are TGCAGTGCGCCGCTGTTTGGGGCCCGGGGCGGGGAGCTGTTTTTT. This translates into CSAPLFGARGGELFF.

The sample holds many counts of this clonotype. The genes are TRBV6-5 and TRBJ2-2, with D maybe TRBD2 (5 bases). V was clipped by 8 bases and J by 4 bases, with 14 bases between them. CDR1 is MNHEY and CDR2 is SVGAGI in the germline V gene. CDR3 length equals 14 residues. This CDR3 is CASLPGWGTGELFF. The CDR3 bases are TGTGCCAGCTTGCCGGGATGGGGCACCGGGGAGCTGTTTTTT.

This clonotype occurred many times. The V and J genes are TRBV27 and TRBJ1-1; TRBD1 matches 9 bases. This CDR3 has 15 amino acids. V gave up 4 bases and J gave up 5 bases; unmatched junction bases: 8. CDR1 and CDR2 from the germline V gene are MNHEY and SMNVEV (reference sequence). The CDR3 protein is CASSSGTGTNTEAFF. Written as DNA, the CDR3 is TGTGCCAGCAGTTCTGGGACAGGGACGAATACTGAAGCTTTCTTT.